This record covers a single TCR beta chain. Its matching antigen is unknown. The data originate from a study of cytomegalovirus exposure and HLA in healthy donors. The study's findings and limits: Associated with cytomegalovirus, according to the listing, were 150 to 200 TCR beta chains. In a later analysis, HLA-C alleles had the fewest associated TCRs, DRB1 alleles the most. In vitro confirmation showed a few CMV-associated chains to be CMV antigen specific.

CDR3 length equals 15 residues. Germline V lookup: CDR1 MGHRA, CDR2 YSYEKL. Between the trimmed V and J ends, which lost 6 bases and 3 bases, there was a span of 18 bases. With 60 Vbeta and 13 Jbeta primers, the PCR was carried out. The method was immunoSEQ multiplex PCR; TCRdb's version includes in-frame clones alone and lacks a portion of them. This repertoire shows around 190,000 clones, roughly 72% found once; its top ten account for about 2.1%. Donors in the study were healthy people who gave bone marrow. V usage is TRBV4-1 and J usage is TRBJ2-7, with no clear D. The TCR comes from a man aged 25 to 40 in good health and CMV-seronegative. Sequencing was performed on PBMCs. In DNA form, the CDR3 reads TGCGCCAGCAGTTACCAGACTCCCCCTAACTACGAGCAGTACTTC. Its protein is CASSYQTPPNYEQYF.